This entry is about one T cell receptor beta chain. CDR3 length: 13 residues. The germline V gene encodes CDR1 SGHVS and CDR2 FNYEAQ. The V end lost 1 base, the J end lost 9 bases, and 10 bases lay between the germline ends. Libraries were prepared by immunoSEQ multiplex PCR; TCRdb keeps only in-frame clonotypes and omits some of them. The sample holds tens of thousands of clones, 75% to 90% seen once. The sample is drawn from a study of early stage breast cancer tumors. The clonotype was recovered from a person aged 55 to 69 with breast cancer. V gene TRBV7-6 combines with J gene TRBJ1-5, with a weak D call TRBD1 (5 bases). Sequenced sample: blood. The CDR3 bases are TGTGCCAGCAGCTTAGGGCACCAGGGGCCCCAGCATTTT. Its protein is CASSLGHQGPQHF.